This record covers a single TCR beta chain. Data came from immunoSEQ multiplex PCR; TCRdb stores just in-frame clones and leaves some out. The sample includes 43,000 or so clones, nearly 90% seen only once; the top ten take roughly 12%. The sample is drawn from a study of OX40 agonist ivuxolimab in advanced cancers. Turning to the study itself: Age averaged 60 years (range roughly 20 to 90), and 82.7% were male.

Looked up from germline, CDR1 is MGHRA and CDR2 is YSYEKL. This CDR3 is built from 14 residues. V was cut by 1 base and J by 2 bases, with 9 bases left in between. Here the sequenced sample was CD4+ or CD8+ T cells sorted from blood, taken in a trial of the OX40 agonist ivuxolimab. This sequence was found in an adult with an advanced solid tumor such as melanoma, head and neck, liver or kidney cancer. The rearrangement links TRBV4-1 to TRBJ2-7; D ambiguous. For the CDR3, the DNA is TGCGCCAGCAGCCAAGCCGGCAGGACCTACGAGCAGTACTTC. It encodes CASSQAGRTYEQYF.